These 15 T cell receptor beta chains originate from one sample sequenced in a study of cytomegalovirus exposure and HLA in healthy donors. PCR employed 60 Vbeta and 13 Jbeta primers. TCRdb's copy holds only in-frame clones and misses some; the assay was immunoSEQ multiplex PCR. Of about 160,000 clones in the sample, 80% to 85% were seen once. Sequencing used PBMCs. The receptors were gathered from a male donor in good health and CMV-seropositive.

The rearrangement uses TRBV15 and TRBJ1-1; no definite D call. V lost 0 bases to trimming and J lost 6 bases, with 8 bases between them. This CDR3 contains 13 residues. CDR1 is LNHNV and CDR2 is YYDKDF in the germline V gene (reference sequence). The CDR3 spells CATSREAHPEAFF. The CDR3 nucleotides read TGTGCCACCAGCAGAGAGGCCCACCCTGAAGCTTTCTTT.

On this clone: Different DNA sequences within this sample yield the same CDR3. In nucleotides, the CDR3 is TGTGCCAGCAGTTTACGACTGACAGGGAGTAATCAGCCCCAGCATTTT. This translates into CASSLRLTGSNQPQHF. This chain links TRBV28 with TRBJ1-5; 7 bases are shared with TRBD1. Germline CDR1 is MDHEN and CDR2 is SYDVKM. Germline trimming cut 2 bases from V and 4 bases from J; bases unmatched to any gene: 8. There are 16 residues in the CDR3.

This clone was detected only a few times. It is unclear where the CDR3 begins or ends on the DNA, so no DNA is shown, and the CDR3 is as TCRdb lists it. The chain links TRBV6-1 to TRBJ2-5; no check of the table's D call, TRBD2, against the DNA was made. Germline assignment: CDR1 MNHNS and CDR2 SASEGT. The CDR3 comprises 15 residues, both ends counted. The CDR3 sequence: CASSTSGGLEETQYF.

CDR3 nucleotides: TGCGCCAGCAGCTTGGCGGGACAGCGGACCGGGGAGCTGTTTTTT. This gives the protein CASSLAGQRTGELFF. V and J are TRBV5-1 and TRBJ2-2, with TRBD1 matching over 7 bases. V was clipped by 0 bases and J by 5 bases; unmatched bases: 4. This CDR3 spans 15 amino acids. The germline V gene has CDR1 SGHRS and CDR2 YFSETQ.

The rearrangement uses TRBV2 and TRBJ1-5; D uncertain. The CDR3 contains 14 residues. Germline values: CDR1 SNHLY, CDR2 FYNNEI. V dropped 4 bases and J dropped 2 bases, with 9 bases sitting between them. CDR3 sequence (DNA): TGTGCCAGCAGTGTAGAACGGGGCAATCAGCCCCAGCATTTT. Translating it yields CASSVERGNQPQHF.

V and J are TRBV10-3 and TRBJ2-3; tentatively, D is TRBD2 (6 bases). Per germline, CDR1 ENHRY and CDR2 SYGVKD. Trimming took 7 bases from V and 2 from J, leaving 13 bases between them. The CDR3 length is 14 residues. Here the CDR3 DNA reads TGTGCCATCAATAGCGGAGAGGACACAGATACGCAGTATTTT. Amino acids: CAINSGEDTDTQYF.

This clone has only one observation. The CDR3 nucleotides are TGTGCCAGCAGCCTTCCCCGGGACAGGGGTGGCGAGCAGTACTTC. Translation gives CASSLPRDRGGEQYF. The chain is built from TRBV11-2 and TRBJ2-7; TRBD1 aligns across 10 bases. The CDR3 covers 15 residues. V gave up 5 bases and J gave up 6 bases; unmatched junction bases: 10. Germline V gene lookup returns CDR1 SGHAT and CDR2 FQNNGV.

This rearrangement joins TRBV30 to TRBJ2-4; 9 positions agree with TRBD1. The ends lost 5 bases at V and 7 bases at J; junction bases unmatched: 6. Germline V CDR1 and CDR2: GTSNPN, SVGIG (reference sequence). This CDR3 contains 13 residues. CDR3 nucleotides: TGTGCCTGGCACCGGGACAGGGAGAACATTCAGTACTTC. It yields the protein CAWHRDRENIQYF. Supplemented by reference TRBV30 and TRBJ2-4, the full variable domain reads SQTIHQWPATLVQPVGSPLSLECTVEGTSNPNLYWYRQAAGRGLQLLFYSVGIGQISSEVPQNLSASRPQDRQFILSSKKLLLSDSGFYLCAWHRDRENIQYFGAGTRLSVL.

This chain links TRBV23-1 with TRBJ1-1, with 8 bases lining up with TRBD1. TRBV23-1 is an open reading frame, and its role is uncertain. There are 17 residues in the CDR3. V was pared by 8 bases and J by 1 base, with 15 bases of the junction left unmatched. CDR3 sequence: CASPGTGASGSNTEAFF. Written as DNA, the CDR3 is TGCGCCAGCCCCGGGACAGGCGCGTCCGGGTCGAACACTGAAGCTTTCTTT.

The chain combines TRBV6-5 with TRBJ1-5; D gene unclear. From germline, CDR1 is MNHEY and CDR2 SVGAGI. The CDR3 length is 14 residues. V was clipped by 5 bases and J by 5 bases, with 13 bases between them. CDR3 sequence reads: CASSLRITDQPQHF. CDR3 sequence (DNA): TGTGCCAGCAGTCTCCGAATCACGGATCAGCCCCAGCATTTT.

This clone appeared a few times. Other DNA variants within this sample encode the same CDR3. The V gene is TRBV5-4, the J gene TRBJ2-7; a weak D match, TRBD1 (6 bases). CDR3 length equals 12 residues. The germline V and J ends were trimmed by 5 bases and 3 bases, with 9 bases remaining between them. Germline CDR1 is SGHNT and CDR2 is YYREEE (reference sequence). DNA of the CDR3: TGTGCCAGCAGTTCACAGGGCTACGAGCAGTACTTC. Amino acid sequence: CASSSQGYEQYF. Filled out from reference TRBV5-4 and TRBJ2-7, the complete variable domain reads ETGVTQSPTHLIKTRGQQVTLRCSSQSGHNTVSWYQQALGQGPQFIFQYYREEENGRGNFPPRFSGLQFPNYSSELNVNALELDDSALYLCASSSQGYEQYFGPGTRLTVT.

This clone was counted once. This chain connects TRBV7-2 to TRBJ1-2, with 7 bases identical to TRBD1. Trimming removed 5 bases from V and 7 bases from J; junction bases left unmatched: 10. CDR1 is SGHTA and CDR2 is FQGNSA in the germline V gene. This CDR3 comprises 14 residues. The CDR3 is CASSPRQGLVGYTF. In nucleotides, the CDR3 is TGTGCCAGCAGCCCTCGACAGGGTCTAGTTGGCTACACCTTC.

The chain carries TRBV5-4 and TRBJ2-5; tentative D call: TRBD2 (6 bases). CDR1 is SGHNT and CDR2 is YYREEE in the germline V gene (reference sequence). The V end was cut by 4 bases, the J end by 2 bases, with 12 bases between. The CDR3 loop spans 14 amino acids. The CDR3: CASSLNSGQETQYF. The CDR3 coding sequence is TGTGCCAGCAGCCTAAATAGCGGTCAAGAGACCCAGTACTTC.

The rearrangement uses TRBV27 and TRBJ2-7; 7 bases agree with TRBD1. This CDR3 is 14 amino acids long. CDR1 and CDR2 (germline): MNHEY, SMNVEV (reference sequence). V was pared by 6 bases and J by 0 bases, with 5 bases of the junction left unmatched. The CDR3 DNA reads as TGTGCCAGCAGGGCGGCAGGGGGCTCCTACGAGCAGTACTTC. This sequence encodes CASRAAGGSYEQYF.

V is TRBV6-1 and J is TRBJ1-4; 9 nucleotides line up with TRBD1. The CDR3 covers 14 residues. CDR1 and CDR2 from the germline V gene are MNHNS and SASEGT. The junction had 10 bases not matched to a gene; V was cut back by 9 bases and J by 8 bases. CDR3 in amino acids: CASSLQGASEKLFF. The CDR3 region has the DNA TGTGCCAGTAGTCTACAGGGGGCATCCGAAAAACTGTTTTTT.